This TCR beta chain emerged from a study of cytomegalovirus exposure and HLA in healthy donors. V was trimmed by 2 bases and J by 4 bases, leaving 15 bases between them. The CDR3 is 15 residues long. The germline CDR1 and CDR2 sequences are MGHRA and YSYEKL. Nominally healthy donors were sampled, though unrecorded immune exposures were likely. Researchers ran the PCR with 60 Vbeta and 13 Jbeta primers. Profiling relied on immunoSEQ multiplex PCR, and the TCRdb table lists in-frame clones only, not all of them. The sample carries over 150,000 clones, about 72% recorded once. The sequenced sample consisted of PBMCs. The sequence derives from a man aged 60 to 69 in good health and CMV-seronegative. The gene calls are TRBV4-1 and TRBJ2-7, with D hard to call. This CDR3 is CASSQYTENLYEQYF. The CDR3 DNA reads TGCGCCAGCAGCCAATACACAGAGAACCTTTACGAGCAGTACTTC.